The 2 T cell receptor beta chains in this list originate from one sample, sequenced in a study of identical twins. TCRdb reprocessed the 5' RACE reads with MiXCR, giving one entry per CDR3 protein. The sample includes 350,000 to 600,000 distinct CDR3 sequences, about 14% of them seen just once. This sample was shared with a second study, whose subject was yellow fever vaccine responses in identical twins.

The sequenced material came from CD4+ T cells sorted from blood. These receptors were taken from a woman aged 18-29 years in good health.

The CDR3 here is CASSRPGELQHF. The DNA of the CDR3 is TGTGCCAGCAGCCGACCAGGGGAGCTCCAGCATTTT. V gene TRBV7-2 combines with J gene TRBJ1-5; maybe TRBD1 (6 bases). The CDR3 consists of 12 residues. V was shortened by 5 bases and J by 12 bases, with 14 bases between the two germline ends. In germline, CDR1 is SGHTA, CDR2 FQGNSA.

This clonotype has a count of ten or more. This chain uses TRBV12-3 or TRBV12-4 with TRBJ2-2; D uncertain. Trimming removed 3 bases at V and 6 bases at J, with 20 bases between. This CDR3 is 17 amino acids long. CDR3 in DNA: TGTGCCAGCAGTTTTGGGATTGGCAGGAGCCTACCCGGGGAGCTGTTTTTT. Its protein is CASSFGIGRSLPGELFF.